These 22 T cell receptor beta chains share one sample of origin, sequenced in a study of cytomegalovirus exposure and HLA in healthy donors. Primers included in the PCR were 60 Vbeta and 13 Jbeta primers. Profiling relied on immunoSEQ multiplex PCR, and the TCRdb table lists in-frame clones only, not all of them. The sample has around 190,000 clones; around 75% are singletons. The sample was PBMCs. Source of these receptors: a woman in her forties or fifties in good health and CMV-seronegative.

The V call is TRBV28, the J call TRBJ1-1, with TRBD1 matching over 8 bases. Germline V gene lookup returns CDR1 MDHEN and CDR2 SYDVKM. This CDR3 spans 15 amino acids. The trim removed 5 bases at V and 1 base at J, leaving 6 bases unmatched. The CDR3 DNA sequence: TGTGCCAGCAGTACCCCCGGACAGGGGAACACTGAAGCTTTCTTT. Amino acids: CASSTPGQGNTEAFF. The entire variable domain, with the rest obtained from reference TRBV28 and TRBJ1-1, is as follows: DVKVTQSSRYLVKRTGEKVFLECVQDMDHENMFWYRQDPGLGLRLIYFSYDVKMKEKGDIPEGYSVSREKKERFSLILESASTNQTSMYLCASSTPGQGNTEAFFGQGTRLTVV.

The chain carries TRBV28 and TRBJ2-1; 9 nucleotides agree with TRBD2. The CDR3 is 16 residues long. Germline CDR1 is MDHEN and CDR2 is SYDVKM. V lost 1 base and J lost 3; bases outside the gene matches: 4. Here the CDR3 DNA reads TGTGCCAGCAGTTTATCTTGGCGGGAGGGCTACAATGAGCAGTTCTTC. This translates into CASSLSWREGYNEQFF.

The chain is built from TRBV29-1 and TRBJ1-1; D remains ambiguous. Trimming pared 4 bases from V and 7 bases from J, leaving 19 bases between. This CDR3 has 14 amino acids. From germline, CDR1 is SQVTM and CDR2 ANQGSEA. For the CDR3, the DNA is TGCAGCGTTGCCCCCGGGGTGCCAGGAGGTGAAGCTTTCTTT. Protein product: CSVAPGVPGGEAFF.

J is TRBJ2-5 and V is TRBV7-8; D is perhaps TRBD2 (6 bases). CDR3 length: 11 amino acids. Trimming removed 1 base from V and 11 bases from J, with 8 bases in between. Germline V CDR1 and CDR2: SGHVS, FQNEAQ. CDR3 DNA sequence: TGTGCCAGCAGCTTAGACGGGGGACAGTACTTC. Translated, it gives CASSLDGGQYF.

The V and J genes are TRBV28 and TRBJ1-1, with no clear D. V was clipped by 5 bases and J by 6 bases, with 16 bases between them. Germline V lookup: CDR1 MDHEN, CDR2 SYDVKM. CDR3 length: 14 amino acids. The CDR3 spells CASSTEIPRAEAFF. CDR3 DNA sequence: TGTGCCAGCAGTACCGAGATACCGAGAGCTGAAGCTTTCTTT.

This clone was observed a few times. The chain carries TRBV5-4 and TRBJ1-4; D not resolved. This CDR3 spans 13 amino acids. Trimming left V 3 bases short and J 9 bases short, with 12 bases between. Germline CDR1 is SGHNT and CDR2 is YYREEE (reference sequence). The CDR3 DNA sequence: TGTGCCAGCAGCTCGGAGGGTGTCAAAAAACTGTTTTTT. The encoded protein is CASSSEGVKKLFF.

The rearrangement uses TRBV7-6 and TRBJ2-1; 7 nucleotides match TRBD2. The V gene's germline CDR1 is SGHVS and CDR2 FNYEAQ. V lost 0 bases and J lost 3; bases outside the gene matches: 2. The CDR3 loop spans 15 amino acids. The CDR3 DNA reads TGTGCCAGCAGCTTAGCGGGGGGGTACTACAATGAGCAGTTCTTC. It is translated as CASSLAGGYYNEQFF.

This clone has just one count. This chain uses TRBV15 with TRBJ1-5; 9 nucleotides match TRBD1. Trimming removed 0 bases from V and 4 bases from J; junction bases left unmatched: 10. CDR1 is LNHNV, CDR2 YYDKDF, per germline (reference sequence). There are 18 residues in the CDR3. In nucleotides, the CDR3 is TGTGCCACCAGCAGAGAAAGATCAGGACAGGGGCAGAATCAGCCCCAGCATTTT. Translating gives CATSRERSGQGQNQPQHF.

This chain connects TRBV2 to TRBJ1-1; no definite D call. The CDR3 has 13 amino acids. Trimming removed 4 bases from V and 0 bases from J, with 6 bases in between. CDR1 and CDR2 (germline): SNHLY, FYNNEI. The CDR3, as DNA: TGTGCCAGCAGTGTTCAGGTGAACACTGAAGCTTTCTTT. The encoded protein is CASSVQVNTEAFF.

The genes are TRBV19 and TRBJ2-7; possible D gene TRBD1, 6 bases. Trimming shortened V by 6 bases and J by 5 bases, and 17 bases separated the two germline ends. Looked up from germline, CDR1 is LNHDA and CDR2 is SQIVND (reference sequence). This CDR3 is built from 14 residues. The DNA of the CDR3 is TGTGCCAGTAGCCTACAACAGGGACGGGACGAGCAGTACTTC. It specifies CASSLQQGRDEQYF.

The V gene is TRBV4-1, the J gene TRBJ1-2; no clear D gene. The CDR3 length is 15 residues. Trimming cost V 1 base and J 3 bases, with 12 bases left between them. The germline gives CDR1 MGHRA, CDR2 YSYEKL. CDR3 region: CASSQGVGGDYGYTF. As DNA, the CDR3 is TGCGCCAGCAGCCAAGGGGTTGGAGGAGACTATGGCTACACCTTC.

The CDR3 DNA reads as TGTGCCAGCAGAGAGACAGGGTTGAACACTGAAGCTTTCTTT. Translated, it gives CASRETGLNTEAFF. The chain joins TRBV6-1 to TRBJ1-1, with TRBD1 matching over 7 bases. With V trimmed by 6 bases and J by 0 bases, 4 bases remained unmatched. Per germline, CDR1 MNHNS and CDR2 SASEGT. The CDR3 is 14 residues long.

CDR3 DNA: TGTGCCAGTAAATTTATGAACACTGAAGCTTTCTTT. The encoded protein is CASKFMNTEAFF. V gene TRBV19 combines with J gene TRBJ1-1, with D uncertain. Trimming took off 7 bases at V and 0 bases at J, with 6 bases between the two ends. The CDR3 sequence is 12 residues long. In germline, CDR1 is LNHDA, CDR2 SQIVND (reference sequence). Based on the CDR3 plus reference TRBV19 and TRBJ1-1, the full variable domain is DGGITQSPKYLFRKEGQNVTLSCEQNLNHDAMYWYRQDPGQGLRLIYYSQIVNDFQKGDIAEGYSVSREKKESFPLTVTSAQKNPTAFYLCASKFMNTEAFFGQGTRLTVV.

A single count supports this clone. The chain combines TRBV7-2 with TRBJ2-5, with 10 bases fitting TRBD2. Trimming at V came to 3 bases and at J to 6 bases, leaving 10 bases not matched to a gene. This CDR3 contains 16 residues. Germline CDR1 and CDR2: SGHTA and FQGNSA. The CDR3 sequence: CASSLGASGGGKTQYF. Here the CDR3 DNA reads TGTGCCAGCAGCTTGGGGGCGAGCGGGGGGGGGAAGACCCAGTACTTC.

In this sample, this clone is medium-sized (0.01 to 0.1%). The chain couples TRBV4-2 to TRBJ1-2; D is undetermined. Germline V gives CDR1 LGHNA, CDR2 YNFKEQ. V was shortened by 4 bases and J by 3 bases, with 15 bases between the two germline ends. This CDR3 has 15 residues. CDR3 region: CASSPRPEVYYGYTF. The CDR3 nucleotides are TGTGCCAGCAGCCCGCGACCAGAGGTTTACTATGGCTACACCTTC.

Many counts were recorded for this clone. The CDR3 sequence: CASWRERDTGELFF. The CDR3 region has the DNA TGTGCCAGCTGGAGGGAGAGGGACACCGGGGAGCTGTTTTTT. The V and J genes are TRBV2 and TRBJ2-2; the D gene is possibly TRBD2 (6 bases). V dropped 8 bases and J dropped 3 bases, with 13 bases sitting between them. The CDR3 has 14 amino acids. Germline V CDR1 and CDR2: SNHLY, FYNNEI.

The genes are TRBV5-1 and TRBJ2-1, with TRBD2 matching 8 bases. Germline V gene lookup returns CDR1 SGHRS and CDR2 YFSETQ. V dropped 3 bases and J dropped 3; count of bases not matched to a gene: 8. The CDR3 is 16 residues long. The CDR3 reads CASSSRLARNYNEQFF. CDR3 bases: TGCGCCAGCAGCTCCAGACTAGCGCGTAACTACAATGAGCAGTTCTTC.

The rearrangement uses TRBV7-2 and TRBJ1-1; maybe TRBD1 (6 bases). Germline V lookup: CDR1 SGHTA, CDR2 FQGNSA. Trimming cost V 10 bases and J 0 bases, with 12 bases left between them. The CDR3 has 13 residues. The CDR3 is CATRDTLNTEAFF. The CDR3 nucleotides are TGTGCCACCCGGGACACTTTGAACACTGAAGCTTTCTTT.

This chain joins TRBV7-2 and TRBJ1-3, with TRBD1 as a possible D gene (6 bases). This CDR3 has 14 residues. Trimming stripped 5 bases from V and 2 bases from J, with 10 bases between. Germline values: CDR1 SGHTA, CDR2 FQGNSA. As DNA, the CDR3 is TGTGCCAGCAGCACAGGGAGTACTGGAAACACCATATATTTT. Its protein product is CASSTGSTGNTIYF.

This rearrangement joins TRBV2 to TRBJ1-5, with 7 bases aligning to TRBD1. The CDR3 consists of 14 residues. The J segment lost 10 bases and the V segment lost 7 bases, leaving 13 bases of the junction unmatched. The germline CDR1 and CDR2 sequences are SNHLY and FYNNEI. CDR3 region: CASTEAGGINPQHF. The CDR3 nucleotides read TGTGCCAGCACCGAGGCAGGGGGAATAAATCCCCAGCATTTT.

This sequence joins TRBV28 and TRBJ1-4; D not certain. V lost 6 bases, J lost 6 bases, and 14 bases lay in between. Germline V lookup: CDR1 MDHEN, CDR2 SYDVKM. The CDR3 spans 14 residues. The CDR3 coding sequence is TGTGCCAGCAGGAGGGCCGGGCAGCATGAAAAACTGTTTTTT. Its protein product is CASRRAGQHEKLFF.

The J gene is TRBJ2-3, the V gene TRBV6-1; TRBD1 matches at 8 bases. The V gene's germline CDR1 is MNHNS and CDR2 SASEGT. This CDR3 is built from 15 residues. The J segment lost 0 bases and the V segment lost 3 bases, leaving 2 bases of the junction unmatched. The CDR3 bases are TGTGCCAGCAGTGAGGACAGGGTGAGCACAGATACGCAGTATTTT. Protein product: CASSEDRVSTDTQYF.